Presented here are 3 T cell receptor beta chains from one specimen sequenced in a study of response to subunit inactivated influenza vaccine. A single record per CDR3 protein comes from TCRdb applying MiXCR to the RT-PCR reads. Seen here are approximately 520,000 distinct CDR3 sequences, roughly 27% observed once, and the top ten hold 1.9%. The specimen comprised CD4+ T cells sorted from PBMCs, sampled less than 6 days after vaccination. These TCRs come from a man in his forties or fifties who received an inactivated influenza vaccine.

A single count supports this clonotype. The V call is TRBV5-4, the J call TRBJ2-6, with 8 positions matching TRBD1. The germline V gene has CDR1 SGHNT and CDR2 YYREEE (reference sequence). Germline trimming cut 0 bases from V and 1 base from J; bases unmatched to any gene: 9. The CDR3 covers 19 residues. CDR3 sequence reads: CASSLVSGQGMSGANVLTF. The CDR3 bases are TGTGCCAGCAGCTTGGTCAGCGGACAGGGTATGTCTGGGGCCAACGTCCTGACTTTC.

The V call is TRBV6-2 or TRBV6-3, the J call TRBJ1-1, with TRBD1 matching 9 bases. With V trimmed by 3 bases and J by 0 bases, 5 bases remained unmatched. Germline loops: CDR1 MNHEY, CDR2 SVGEGT. This CDR3 has 16 amino acids. The CDR3 DNA reads as TGTGCCAGCAGTTATCAGGACAGGGGAGTGAACACTGAAGCTTTCTTT. Translating it yields CASSYQDRGVNTEAFF.

V usage is TRBV7-8 and J usage is TRBJ2-7; 7 bases align to TRBD2. The CDR3 contains 15 residues. Germline V gene sequence: CDR1 SGHVS, CDR2 FQNEAQ. The J segment lost 2 bases and the V segment lost 5 bases, leaving 9 bases of the junction unmatched. CDR3 residues: CASSPRRGRAYEQYF. In DNA, the CDR3 is TGTGCCAGCAGCCCAAGGCGGGGGAGAGCCTACGAGCAGTACTTC.